Each of the 31 T cell receptor beta chains below was sequenced from the same sample in a study of OX40 agonist ivuxolimab in advanced cancers. The method was immunoSEQ multiplex PCR; TCRdb's version includes in-frame clones alone and lacks a portion of them. The sample consists of approximately 130,000 clones, 85% to 95% of them appearing once. Material: CD4+ or CD8+ T cells sorted from blood, obtained in a trial of the OX40 agonist ivuxolimab. Receptors originate from an adult with an advanced solid tumor such as melanoma, head and neck, liver or kidney cancer.

The V gene is TRBV30, the J gene TRBJ2-7, with a tentative D call TRBD1 (5 bases). In germline, CDR1 is GTSNPN, CDR2 SVGIG (reference sequence). Trimming removed 0 bases from V and 6 bases from J, with 12 bases in between. The CDR3 is 13 residues long. The CDR3 bases are TGTGCCTGGAGTGTATCAGGGCCCCTCGAGCAGTACTTC. Translation gives CAWSVSGPLEQYF.

The chain has TRBV7-8 and TRBJ1-5, with TRBD1 as a possible D gene (5 bases). CDR3 size: 17 residues. Trimming took 0 bases from V and 3 from J, leaving 15 bases between them. Germline-derived CDR1 and CDR2 are SGHVS and FQNEAQ. CDR3 amino acids: CASSLASSGFTNQPQHF. For the CDR3, the DNA is TGTGCCAGCAGCTTAGCATCCTCAGGGTTTACCAATCAGCCCCAGCATTTT.

The V gene is TRBV4-2, the J gene TRBJ2-7; tentative D call: TRBD2 (6 bases). The germline V gene encodes CDR1 LGHNA and CDR2 YNFKEQ. Trimming took 1 base from V and 4 from J, leaving 11 bases between them. CDR3 length: 14 amino acids. CDR3 in DNA: TGTGCCAGCAGCCAAGTCAAAGGGAGGTACGAGCAGTACTTC. Protein sequence: CASSQVKGRYEQYF.

CDR3 residues: CASSQPQGAYEQYF. The CDR3 DNA is TGTGCCAGCAGTCAACCACAGGGGGCCTACGAGCAGTACTTC. The chain links TRBV28 to TRBJ2-7; TRBD1 matches at 8 bases. This CDR3 is 14 amino acids long. Germline lookup yields CDR1 MDHEN and CDR2 SYDVKM. The trim removed 5 bases at V and 2 bases at J, leaving 5 bases unmatched.

This clone occurred once. This chain connects TRBV23-1 to TRBJ2-7; tentative D call: TRBD1 (6 bases). TRBV23-1 is placed among ORFs of uncertain function. The V gene lost 0 bases and the J gene lost 4 bases, with 25 bases spanning the gap. The CDR3 is made up of 19 amino acids. The CDR3 coding sequence is TGCGCCAGCAGTCAATCCATGAGGGTTAACGGGACAATTGAATACGAGCAGTACTTC. It encodes CASSQSMRVNGTIEYEQYF.

V and J are TRBV21-1 and TRBJ2-1. TRBV21-1 is noted as a pseudogene. The CDR3 sequence is 12 residues long. In DNA form, the CDR3 reads TGTGCCAGCAGTAAAAGGGTACATGAGCAGTTCTTC. Its protein product is CASSKRVHEQFF.

This clone has only one observation. This chain joins TRBV28 and TRBJ1-1, with 7 bases aligning to TRBD1. V lost 3 bases to trimming and J lost 0 bases; unmatched junction nucleotides: 19. The CDR3 is made up of 20 amino acids. Germline loops: CDR1 MDHEN, CDR2 SYDVKM. CDR3 loop: CASSFGVMGQGDLMNTEAFF. The CDR3 nucleotides are TGTGCCAGCAGTTTTGGGGTGATGGGGCAGGGGGACCTAATGAACACTGAAGCTTTCTTT.

The chain employs TRBV7-6 and TRBJ1-1; 8 bases are a match to TRBD1. The V gene's germline CDR1 is SGHVS and CDR2 FNYEAQ. This CDR3 is 13 amino acids long. After removal of 5 bases from V and 3 bases from J, the junction contained 2 bases not matched to a gene. DNA of the CDR3: TGTGCCAGCAGCACAGGGGGTTACACTGAAGCTTTCTTT. Translating gives CASSTGGYTEAFF. The full variable domain, in which reference TRBV7-6 and TRBJ1-1 provide the parts outside the CDR3, is GAGVSQSPRYKVTKRGQDVALRCDPISGHVSLYWYRQALGQGPEFLTYFNYEAQQDKSGLPNDRFSAERPEGSISTLTIQRTEQRDSAMYRCASSTGGYTEAFFGQGTRLTVV.

This chain links TRBV29-1 with TRBJ2-7, with TRBD2 as a possible D gene (5 bases). Germline CDR1 SQVTM, CDR2 ANQGSEA. V lost 0 bases and J 2 bases, leaving 11 bases between the germline ends. The CDR3 extends over 14 amino acids. CDR3 region: CSVEDLGETYEQYF. The DNA of the CDR3 is TGCAGCGTTGAAGATTTGGGAGAAACCTACGAGCAGTACTTC.

Concerning this clone itself: At one end, the junction sequence differs from germline, possibly due to a read error. The chain is built from TRBV6-6 and TRBJ1-1; D gene ambiguous. CDR3 size: 14 residues. The germline V gene has CDR1 MNHNY and CDR2 SVGAGI (reference sequence). CDR3 DNA sequence: TGTGCCAGCAGTCACTCAAGGTCGAACACTGAAGCTTTCTTT. Its protein product is CASSHSRSNTEAFF.

The rearrangement links TRBV6-1 to TRBJ1-1; 7 bases map to TRBD1. V was clipped by 2 bases and J by 0 bases; unmatched bases: 9. Germline CDR1 is MNHNS and CDR2 is SASEGT. CDR3 length: 17 residues. The chain's CDR3 is CASSEFGGGTVNTEAFF. The CDR3 bases are TGTGCCAGCAGTGAATTCGGGGGGGGGACAGTGAACACTGAAGCTTTCTTT.

V and J are TRBV5-6 and TRBJ2-1, with 12 positions matching TRBD2. The V gene end was trimmed by 7 bases and the J gene end by 7 bases; junction bases not matched to a gene: 12. CDR1 is SGHDT and CDR2 is YYEEEE in the germline V gene. The CDR3 is 16 amino acids. The CDR3 loop is CASGLQGLAGRNEQFF. CDR3 DNA sequence: TGTGCCAGCGGCCTCCAGGGACTAGCGGGTCGAAATGAGCAGTTCTTC.

The CDR3 region has the DNA TGTGCCAGCAGCTTGGCCGGGGGCCAGGGCAACAATCAGCCCCAGCATTTT. Its protein product is CASSLAGGQGNNQPQHF. The V call is TRBV5-4, the J call TRBJ1-5; a weak D match, TRBD1 (6 bases). With 0 bases removed from V and 3 bases from J, the gap between germline ends came to 16 bases. The CDR3 is made up of 17 amino acids. Germline CDR1 reads SGHNT; CDR2 reads YYREEE (reference sequence).

This rearrangement joins TRBV6-5 to TRBJ1-5; D ambiguous. V was shortened by 2 bases and J by 3 bases, with 8 bases between the two germline ends. The CDR3 is 14 residues long. Germline V gene lookup returns CDR1 MNHEY and CDR2 SVGAGI. The CDR3 here is CASSYALHNQPQHF. The CDR3, as DNA: TGTGCCAGCAGTTACGCACTCCACAATCAGCCCCAGCATTTT.

The rearrangement links TRBV27 to TRBJ2-1; 8 positions agree with TRBD2. The V segment lost 5 bases and the J segment 2 bases; nucleotides outside the gene matches: 8. There are 16 residues in the CDR3. Germline V gene lookup returns CDR1 MNHEY and CDR2 SMNVEV (reference sequence). CDR3 DNA: TGTGCCAGCAGTGCTATAAGCGGGGGCACCTACAATGAGCAGTTCTTC. Translation: CASSAISGGTYNEQFF.

This chain uses TRBV7-9 with TRBJ2-4, with 10 bases that match TRBD1. The CDR3 length is 17 residues. Trimming at V came to 5 bases and at J to 1 base, leaving 8 bases not matched to a gene. The germline CDR1 and CDR2 sequences are SEHNR and FQNEAQ (reference sequence). The CDR3 DNA reads TGTGCCAGCAGCCACCGAGACAGGGGGCCGGCCAAAAACATTCAGTACTTC. This translates into CASSHRDRGPAKNIQYF.

The CDR3: CASSEARRGTEAFF. The DNA for the CDR3 is TGTGCCAGCAGTGAAGCTAGACGGGGCACTGAAGCTTTCTTT. This chain connects TRBV2 to TRBJ1-1; no clear D. This CDR3 comprises 14 residues. The V gene lost 0 bases and the J gene lost 4 bases, with 9 bases spanning the gap. The V gene's germline CDR1 is SNHLY and CDR2 FYNNEI.

Comments on this clone: Because the CDR3's place on the DNA is in doubt, the DNA is left out and the CDR3 is given as listed by TCRdb. The rearrangement uses TRBV7-2 and TRBJ2-7; TRBD2 is the table's D call and was not checked against the DNA. Ends included, the CDR3 has 15 residues. Looked up from germline, CDR1 is SGHTA and CDR2 is FQGNSA. CDR3 in amino acids: CASTFGPGDLYEQYF.

The chain couples TRBV7-2 to TRBJ1-5, with D tentatively TRBD1 (5 bases). Per the germline V gene, CDR1 is SGHTA and CDR2 is FQGNSA. The CDR3 sequence is 16 residues long. V was shortened by 1 base and J by 2 bases, with 12 bases between the two germline ends. CDR3 coding DNA: TGTGCCAGCAGCTTAGAGGCCCTAGGGGGCAATCAGCCCCAGCATTTT. Amino acid sequence: CASSLEALGGNQPQHF.

The chain uses TRBV30 and TRBJ1-2, with 11 bases identical to TRBD1. Trimming at V came to 3 bases and at J to 6 bases, leaving 15 bases not matched to a gene. From germline, CDR1 is GTSNPN and CDR2 SVGIG (reference sequence). This CDR3 is built from 17 residues. The CDR3 protein is CAWRGRIGQGARDGYTF. CDR3 sequence (DNA): TGTGCCTGGAGAGGGCGAATCGGACAGGGGGCTAGGGATGGCTACACCTTC. Together with reference TRBV30 and TRBJ1-2, the CDR3 gives the full variable domain: SQTIHQWPATLVQPVGSPLSLECTVEGTSNPNLYWYRQAAGRGLQLLFYSVGIGQISSEVPQNLSASRPQDRQFILSSKKLLLSDSGFYLCAWRGRIGQGARDGYTFGSGTRLTVV.

The chain combines TRBV6-5 with TRBJ1-2; D uncertain. From germline, CDR1 is MNHEY and CDR2 SVGAGI. The CDR3 length is 15 residues. The V gene lost 6 bases and the J gene lost 7 bases, with 21 bases spanning the gap. In nucleotides, the CDR3 is TGTGCCAGCAGGGCCCGGGCGAGGGAGAAGGTTGGCTACACCTTC. This codes for CASRARAREKVGYTF.

This sequence joins TRBV5-1 and TRBJ2-7; no clear D. Germline values: CDR1 SGHRS, CDR2 YFSETQ. V dropped 4 bases and J dropped 2 bases, with 16 bases sitting between them. This CDR3 is 15 amino acids long. This CDR3 is CASSRTEIITYEQYF. CDR3 nucleotide sequence: TGCGCCAGCAGCCGAACAGAGATAATTACCTACGAGCAGTACTTC.

V is TRBV28 and J is TRBJ2-7; TRBD1 might be the D (6 bases). Germline V CDR1 and CDR2: MDHEN, SYDVKM. The CDR3 loop spans 12 amino acids. Trimming took 5 bases from V and 10 from J, leaving 15 bases between them. CDR3 nucleotides: TGTGCCAGCAGTAAGCCAGGGGTCCGACAGTACTTC. It encodes CASSKPGVRQYF. Together with reference TRBV28 and TRBJ2-7, the CDR3 gives the full variable domain: DVKVTQSSRYLVKRTGEKVFLECVQDMDHENMFWYRQDPGLGLRLIYFSYDVKMKEKGDIPEGYSVSREKKERFSLILESASTNQTSMYLCASSKPGVRQYFGPGTRLTVT.

V gene TRBV6-4 combines with J gene TRBJ1-2, with a tentative D call TRBD1 (6 bases). V lost 6 bases to trimming and J lost 3 bases, with 17 bases between them. Germline values: CDR1 MRHNA, CDR2 SNTAGT. The CDR3 is 15 residues long. The CDR3 DNA reads TGTGCCAGCAGGGACGACAGGAGCGGCCACTATGGCTACACCTTC. This sequence encodes CASRDDRSGHYGYTF.

The genes are TRBV6-6 and TRBJ2-2; 7 bases match TRBD2. This CDR3 has 14 amino acids. In germline, CDR1 is MNHNY, CDR2 SVGAGI (reference sequence). J gave up 8 bases and V 5 bases, and 8 bases lay outside the gene matches. CDR3 amino acids: CASSGRGEYGELFF. CDR3 in DNA: TGTGCCAGCAGTGGACGGGGGGAATATGGGGAGCTGTTTTTT.

In its sample, this clone was seen a few times. The V and J genes are TRBV7-6 and TRBJ1-1; TRBD1 is a possible D gene (6 bases). CDR1 and CDR2 from the germline V gene are SGHVS and FNYEAQ. This CDR3 comprises 15 residues. Trimming took off 3 bases at V and 1 base at J, with 12 bases between the two ends. The CDR3 protein is CASSLWTEPNTEAFF. The CDR3 DNA reads as TGTGCCAGCAGCTTGTGGACAGAACCGAACACTGAAGCTTTCTTT. Complete variable domain (other parts from reference TRBV7-6 and TRBJ1-1): GAGVSQSPRYKVTKRGQDVALRCDPISGHVSLYWYRQALGQGPEFLTYFNYEAQQDKSGLPNDRFSAERPEGSISTLTIQRTEQRDSAMYRCASSLWTEPNTEAFFGQGTRLTVV.

The genes are TRBV19 and TRBJ1-5, with D maybe TRBD1 (6 bases). The V gene lost 7 bases and the J gene lost 2 bases, with 12 bases spanning the gap. This CDR3 spans 14 amino acids. Germline V gene lookup returns CDR1 LNHDA and CDR2 SQIVND (reference sequence). The CDR3 DNA reads as TGTGCCAGTAAGGTACAGGGCGGCAATCAGCCCCAGCATTTT. Its translation is CASKVQGGNQPQHF.

This chain connects TRBV6-1 to TRBJ2-1; 8 bases agree with TRBD2. V shed 5 bases and J 5 bases; nucleotides not matched to a gene: 8. There are 15 residues in the CDR3. Germline loops: CDR1 MNHNS, CDR2 SASEGT. CDR3 in amino acids: CASSPGLEGNNEQFF. As DNA, the CDR3 is TGTGCCAGCAGTCCGGGACTAGAAGGCAACAATGAGCAGTTCTTC.

The chain is built from TRBV5-1 and TRBJ2-1; 8 positions agree with TRBD1. The CDR3 spans 15 residues. Germline values: CDR1 SGHRS, CDR2 YFSETQ. Trimming cost V 2 bases and J 5 bases; bases outside gene matches: 6. The CDR3 loop reads CASSFRTGKDNEQFF. DNA for the CDR3: TGCGCCAGCAGCTTTCGGACAGGGAAGGACAATGAGCAGTTCTTC.

V usage is TRBV29-1 and J usage is TRBJ1-1, with TRBD1 as a possible D gene (5 bases). Trimming left V 7 bases short and J 1 base short, with 13 bases between. Germline-derived CDR1 and CDR2 are SQVTM and ANQGSEA. The CDR3 runs to 13 residues. Written as DNA, the CDR3 is TGCAGCGCCGAGCCCCAGGGGAACACTGAAGCTTTCTTT. This translates into CSAEPQGNTEAFF.

The chain uses TRBV7-2 and TRBJ1-5, with D perhaps TRBD1 (5 bases). Germline V gene sequence: CDR1 SGHTA, CDR2 FQGNSA. The CDR3 sequence is 18 residues long. Trimming stripped 5 bases from V and 0 bases from J, with 20 bases between. CDR3 DNA: TGTGCCAGCAGCACGGGGGGGACGGAGACATATAGCAATCAGCCCCAGCATTTT. Protein sequence: CASSTGGTETYSNQPQHF. The variable domain in full, completed from reference TRBV7-2 and TRBJ1-5, reads GAGVSQSPSNKVTEKGKDVELRCDPISGHTALYWYRQSLGQGLEFLIYFQGNSAPDKSGLPSDRFSAERTGGSVSTLTIQRTQQEDSAVYLCASSTGGTETYSNQPQHFGDGTRLSIL.